The sequence of this TCR beta chain was determined in a study of T cells in Graves' hyperthyroidism and ophthalmopathy. Germline CDR1 MDHEN, CDR2 SYDVKM. The V gene end was trimmed by 5 bases and the J gene end by 4 bases; junction bases not matched to a gene: 5. CDR3 length equals 15 residues. Ten or more counts support this clonotype. The TCR beta CDR3 regions underwent amplification using RNA transcripts as the source. During a first-round RT-PCR of the TCR CDR3, the HTBI primer set was used. Each CDR3 protein is one row after TCRdb ran MiXCR on the multiplex PCR reads. The sample consists of around 520,000 distinct CDR3 sequences, 13% to 15% of them appearing once.

This rearrangement joins TRBV28 to TRBJ2-1, with 10 bases that match TRBD2. The specimen was blood. This sequence originates from a woman in her thirties or forties with Graves' hyperthyroidism. The CDR3 sequence: CASSELAGPYNEQFF. As DNA, the CDR3 is TGTGCCAGCAGTGAACTAGCGGGACCGTACAATGAGCAGTTCTTC.